This TCR beta chain came from a study of T cells in Graves' hyperthyroidism and ophthalmopathy. Blood was sampled at initial diagnosis of hyperthyroidism, prior to onset of any ophthalmopathy symptoms. The CDR3 is made up of 16 amino acids. Germline V gene lookup returns CDR1 SGHAT and CDR2 FQDESV (reference sequence). V dropped 4 bases and J dropped 1 base, with 16 bases sitting between them. This clonotype has at least ten counts. Template material for amplifying TCR beta CDR3 regions consisted of RNA transcripts. Initially, a first-round RT-PCR of the TCR CDR3 employed the HTBI primer set. MiXCR, applied by TCRdb to the multiplex PCR reads, yields one record per CDR3 protein. The repertoire has under 750,000 distinct CDR3 sequences, approximately 18% of them found once; the top ten carry 16%.

The sequencing input was blood. The rearrangement uses TRBV11-1 and TRBJ2-5; D is possibly TRBD1 or TRBD2 (6 bases each). The clonotype comes from a woman between 45 and 60 years old with Graves' hyperthyroidism that later progressed to Graves' ophthalmopathy. The DNA of the CDR3 is TGTGCCAGCAGCTCGGGGCCCGGGGGCGTCCAAGAGACCCAGTACTTC. It specifies CASSSGPGGVQETQYF.